This T cell receptor beta chain was identified during a study of blood T cell repertoires in COVID-19. Study summary: The origin of the acute and convalescent COVID-19 samples was the United States, Italy and Spain. PBMCs, B-cell-depleted T cells, or T cells were the source of the cDNA or gDNA that made up the material.

In the authors' methods: From reference gene primer amplification, estimates of nucleated cell counts were derived. Sequencing was performed with immunoSEQ multiplex PCR; in TCRdb, only in-frame clones are kept and a portion is missing. The V and J calls and clone size are taken from that table; D and trimming were inferred from the DNA. The sample comprises approximately 76,000 clones, roughly 86% of which are singletons, and about 1.9% rests with the top ten. The germline gives CDR1 KGHSH, CDR2 LQKENI. The CDR3 spans 16 residues. Trimming left V 0 bases short and J 6 bases short, with 18 bases between.

The TCR comes from a woman aged 55-70 years with acute or convalescent COVID-19. This chain links TRBV18 with TRBJ2-7, with D possibly being TRBD1 (5 bases). The sample taken for sequencing was peripheral blood. This chain's CDR3 is CASSPPFGEGEGEQYF. CDR3 coding DNA: TGTGCCAGCTCACCACCGTTCGGCGAAGGGGAAGGCGAGCAGTACTTC.